This TCR beta chain was sequenced during a study of vaccination effects on CD4 cells after COVID-19. About the study: A median of 72 days separated the second dose and sampling. Whole-study results and caveats: Marked clonal contraction of both clone types appeared late after vaccination.

Before sequencing took place, the ViraFEST assay used viral peptide pools to expand antigen-specific CD4+ T cells. Culture proceeded for about 11 days, and CD4+ T cells were then isolated. Either the BNT162b2 or mRNA-1273 vaccine was given to participants in two doses. With 8.5 to 10 ug/ml peptides and about 9.5 IU/ml IL-2, a few million PBMC per well were cultured. TCRdb's table, derived via immunoSEQ multiplex PCR, lists solely in-frame clones and lacks some. The data contain roughly 30,000 clones, 65% to 80% of them seen just once; the ten biggest clones take up roughly 10%. This clone occurred a few times. The antigen remains unidentified. In germline, CDR1 is SGHNT, CDR2 YYREEE (reference sequence). V lost 0 bases and J 4 bases, leaving 10 bases between the germline ends. The CDR3 runs to 14 residues.

This sequence joins TRBV5-4 and TRBJ2-5, with D possibly matching TRBD1 (6 bases). The origin of this receptor is a human donor who received a COVID-19 vaccine. Material: CD4+ T cells from PBMCs cultured with HCoV-NL63 spike peptides, obtained after COVID-19 vaccination. The CDR3 sequence: CASSLEQGRETQYF. The CDR3 DNA reads as TGTGCCAGCAGCTTGGAGCAGGGGAGAGAGACCCAGTACTTC.